The rows below give T cell receptor beta chains drawn from one sample of a study of naive and memory T cell subsets. TCRdb reprocessed the UMI-ligation and nested PCR reads with MiXCR, giving one entry per CDR3 protein. Among around 83,000 distinct CDR3 sequences listed, 11% were seen once. Sequences were obtained from naive CD4+ T cells from blood. The receptors originated from a human donor in good health. Each CDR3 is given with its conserved first and last residue. A D gene is named only where the DNA matches it firmly. Rows may omit the clone size; those that give it use once, few, many or a size class.

V gene	clone size	J gene	D gene	CDR3 length	CDR3 protein	CDR3 DNA
TRBV6-2/TRBV6-3	-	TRBJ1-2	-	17	CASSYDRVGGRSYGYTF	TGTGCCAGCAGTTATGACCGGGTAGGGGGAAGATCCTATGGCTACACCTTC
TRBV20-1	many	TRBJ2-3	-	16	CSARDYRLTGTDTQYF	TGCAGTGCTAGAGATTACAGGCTTACCGGCACAGATACGCAGTATTTT
TRBV12-3/TRBV12-4	-	TRBJ2-2	-	20	CASTVGQGGAVTLNTGELFF	TGTGCCAGCACGGTTGGGCAGGGAGGAGCCGTGACTTTGAACACCGGGGAGCTGTTTTTT
TRBV10-3	-	TRBJ2-7	-	15	CAISERRDETYEQYF	TGTGCCATCAGTGAGAGGCGGGACGAGACCTACGAGCAGTACTTC
TRBV28	-	TRBJ1-6	-	13	CASRTAALGPLHF	TGTGCCAGCAGGACAGCAGCCCTGGGGCCCCTCCACTTT
TRBV19	-	TRBJ2-1	TRBD2	14	CASSHRGGPAEQFF	TGTGCCAGTAGTCACCGGGGGGGACCAGCCGAGCAGTTCTTC
TRBV10-3	few	TRBJ1-1	-	13	CAISQGGGPEAFF	TGTGCCATCTCCCAGGGAGGAGGGCCTGAAGCTTTCTTT
TRBV20-1	many	TRBJ1-2	-	16	CSARVQGGGGNYGYTF	TGCAGTGCTAGAGTGCAGGGTGGAGGAGGGAACTATGGCTACACCTTC
TRBV20-1	few	TRBJ2-7	-	13	CSASTLIPYEQYF	TGCAGTGCTAGCACCCTTATACCCTACGAGCAGTACTTC
TRBV6-2/TRBV6-3	-	TRBJ2-7	TRBD1	12	CASSYDRAEQYF	TGTGCCAGCAGTTACGACAGGGCCGAGCAGTACTTC
TRBV4-2	few	TRBJ2-7	-	15	CASSREWGWHYEQYF	TGTGCCAGCAGCCGAGAGTGGGGTTGGCACTACGAGCAGTACTTC
TRBV18	few	TRBJ2-2	-	14	CASSRLADTGELFF	TGTGCCAGCTCACGGCTCGCGGACACCGGGGAGCTGTTTTTT
TRBV4-2	few	TRBJ2-3	TRBD2	14	CASSQVAGADTQYF	TGTGCCAGCAGCCAGGTAGCGGGGGCGGATACGCAGTATTTT
TRBV20-1	-	TRBJ2-1	TRBD2	15	CSARDRIAGGREQFF	TGCAGTGCTAGAGATAGGATAGCGGGGGGGCGTGAGCAGTTCTTC
TRBV7-8	-	TRBJ1-1	-	14	CAGSLAPANTEAFF	TGTGCCGGCAGCTTAGCGCCGGCGAACACTGAAGCTTTCTTT
TRBV18	few	TRBJ2-7	-	16	CASSPPGNLVVHEQYF	TGTGCCAGCTCACCACCTGGTAACTTGGTGGTGCACGAGCAGTACTTC
TRBV27	few	TRBJ2-6	-	13	CASRSSGANVLTF	TGTGCCAGCAGGAGCTCTGGGGCCAACGTCCTGACTTTC
TRBV7-2	many	TRBJ1-1	-	14	CASTPNKHRTEAFF	TGTGCCAGCACCCCTAACAAGCATCGCACTGAAGCTTTCTTT
TRBV24-1	few	TRBJ2-1	-	15	CATSDPQGLGNEQFF	TGTGCCACCAGTGATCCACAGGGCTTAGGCAATGAGCAGTTCTTC
TRBV6-2/TRBV6-3	many	TRBJ1-5	-	16	CASGRGHPYSNQPQHF	TGTGCCAGCGGAAGAGGACATCCCTATAGCAATCAGCCCCAGCATTTT
TRBV28	few	TRBJ2-7	TRBD2	16	CASTPGGGFSSYEQYF	TGTGCCAGCACTCCCGGCGGGGGATTTAGCTCCTACGAGCAGTACTTC
TRBV2	few	TRBJ2-1	-	14	CALKAGFSTNEQFF	TGTGCCCTCAAAGCCGGGTTTAGTACTAATGAGCAGTTCTTC
TRBV20-1	few	TRBJ2-3	-	16	CSAKDRTNIRADTQYF	TGCAGTGCTAAAGACAGGACCAATATCAGAGCAGATACGCAGTATTTT
TRBV5-6	many	TRBJ1-1	-	15	CASSFGTPKDTEAFF	TGTGCCAGCAGCTTCGGGACACCAAAGGACACTGAAGCTTTCTTT
TRBV4-2	few	TRBJ1-5	-	18	CASSQDNLARGHNQPQHF	TGTGCCAGCAGCCAAGACAACCTTGCCAGGGGCCACAATCAGCCCCAGCATTTT
TRBV6-2/TRBV6-3	many	TRBJ2-7	TRBD1	15	CASSVLRTGVHEQYF	TGTGCCAGCAGCGTTCTAAGGACAGGGGTACACGAGCAGTACTTC
TRBV7-9	-	TRBJ2-2	-	15	CASSLVGRDTGELFF	TGTGCCAGCAGCTTAGTTGGCAGGGACACCGGGGAGCTGTTTTTT